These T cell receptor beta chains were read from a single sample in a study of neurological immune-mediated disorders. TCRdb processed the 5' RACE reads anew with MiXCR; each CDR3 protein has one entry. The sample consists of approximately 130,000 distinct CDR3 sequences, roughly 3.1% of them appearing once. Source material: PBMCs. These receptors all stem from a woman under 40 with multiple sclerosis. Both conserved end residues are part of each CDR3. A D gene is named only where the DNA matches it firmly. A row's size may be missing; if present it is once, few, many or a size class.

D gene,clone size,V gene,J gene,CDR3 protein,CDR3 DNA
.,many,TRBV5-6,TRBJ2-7,CASSLYSYEQYF,TGTGCCAGCAGCTTATACTCCTACGAGCAGTACTTC
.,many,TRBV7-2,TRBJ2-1,CASSPYRDVEQFF,TGTGCCAGCAGCCCTTACCGGGACGTTGAGCAGTTCTTC
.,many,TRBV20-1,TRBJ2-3,CSAREFSEYSDTQYF,TGCAGTGCTAGAGAATTTAGCGAGTACTCAGATACGCAGTATTTT
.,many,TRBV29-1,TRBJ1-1,CSVVGLKNTEAFF,TGCAGCGTTGTAGGGCTGAAGAACACTGAAGCTTTCTTT
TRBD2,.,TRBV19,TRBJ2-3,CASSIVPSGGTDTQYF,TGTGCCAGTAGTATAGTACCCAGCGGGGGGACAGATACGCAGTATTTT
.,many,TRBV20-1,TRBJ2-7,CSARDAGAGPSYEQYF,TGCAGTGCTAGAGATGCAGGAGCTGGGCCTTCCTACGAGCAGTACTTC
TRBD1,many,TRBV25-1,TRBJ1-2,CASSTRQGSNGYTF,TGTGCCAGCAGTACCCGACAGGGATCAAATGGCTACACCTTC
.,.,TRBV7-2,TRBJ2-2,CASSFDGGTGELFF,TGTGCCAGCAGCTTTGATGGAGGGACCGGGGAGCTGTTTTTT
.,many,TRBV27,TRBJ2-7,CASRGESYEQYF,TGTGCCAGCAGGGGGGAGTCCTACGAGCAGTACTTC
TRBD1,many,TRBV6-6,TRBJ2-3,CASRDRGPDTQYF,TGTGCCAGCAGGGACAGGGGGCCAGATACGCAGTATTTT
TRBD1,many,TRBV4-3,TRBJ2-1,CASSRYRGDEQFF,TGCGCCAGCAGCCGGTACAGGGGTGATGAGCAGTTCTTC
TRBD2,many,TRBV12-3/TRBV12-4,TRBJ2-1,CASSYPPGLAALNEQFF,TGTGCCAGCAGTTACCCGCCAGGACTAGCGGCACTTAATGAGCAGTTCTTC
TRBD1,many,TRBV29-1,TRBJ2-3,CSVRTGGTDTQYF,TGCAGCGTCCGGACAGGGGGCACAGATACGCAGTATTTT
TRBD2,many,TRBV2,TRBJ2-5,CASSGFSGLQETQYF,TGTGCCAGCAGTGGGTTTAGCGGGCTCCAAGAGACCCAGTACTTC
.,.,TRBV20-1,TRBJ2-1,CSAPTGYADEQFF,TGCAGTGCCCCAACGGGATATGCGGATGAGCAGTTCTTC
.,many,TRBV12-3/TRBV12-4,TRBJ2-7,CASSPTRNEQYF,TGTGCCAGCAGCCCGACTAGGAATGAGCAGTACTTC
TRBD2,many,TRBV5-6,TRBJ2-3,CASSPSGGASDTQYF,TGTGCCAGCAGCCCGAGCGGGGGGGCTTCTGATACGCAGTATTTT
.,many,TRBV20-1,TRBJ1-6,CSARGEPNSPLHF,TGCAGTGCGCGGGGAGAGCCGAATTCACCCCTCCACTTT
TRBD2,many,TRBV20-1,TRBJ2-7,CSAKAGAVEQYF,TGCAGTGCTAAAGCGGGAGCTGTCGAGCAGTACTTC
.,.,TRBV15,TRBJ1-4,CATRRLLNGEKLFF,TGTGCCACCAGAAGACTGCTGAATGGTGAAAAACTGTTTTTT
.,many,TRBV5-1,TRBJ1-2,CASSLGPPGGPNYGYTF,TGCGCCAGCAGCTTGGGTCCACCGGGCGGTCCTAACTATGGCTACACCTTC
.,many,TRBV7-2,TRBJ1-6,CASSFGPGGHNSPLHF,TGTGCCAGCAGCTTTGGCCCCGGGGGACATAATTCACCCCTCCACTTT
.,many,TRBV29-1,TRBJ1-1,CSVVGRDTEAFF,TGCAGCGTTGTAGGACGCGATACTGAAGCTTTCTTT
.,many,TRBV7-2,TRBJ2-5,CASSSRRFETQYF,TGTGCCAGCAGCTCCCGACGTTTTGAGACCCAGTACTTC
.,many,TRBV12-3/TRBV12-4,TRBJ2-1,CASSIRTQQIYNEQFF,TGTGCCAGCAGCATCCGGACCCAGCAGATATACAATGAGCAGTTCTTC
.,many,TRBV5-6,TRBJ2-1,CASSLRANVYNEQFF,TGTGCCAGCAGCCTCAGGGCCAACGTCTACAATGAGCAGTTCTTC
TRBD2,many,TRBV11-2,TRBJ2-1,CASSEEGLAGWYNEQFF,TGTGCCAGCAGCGAAGAGGGACTAGCGGGATGGTACAATGAGCAGTTCTTC
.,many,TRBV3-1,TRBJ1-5,CASSQGNQPQHF,TGTGCCAGCAGCCAAGGGAACCAGCCCCAGCATTTT
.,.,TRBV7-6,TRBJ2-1,CASSSGLRGTTYNEQFF,TGTGCCAGCAGCTCCGGGCTGCGGGGGACAACCTACAATGAGCAGTTCTTC
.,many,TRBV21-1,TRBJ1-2,CASSPPFGTFNYGYTF,TGTGCCAGCAGCCCACCCTTCGGGACATTTAACTATGGCTACACCTTC
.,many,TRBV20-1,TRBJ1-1,CSAPRDTGGEAFF,TGCAGTGCTCCGCGGGACACCGGGGGTGAAGCTTTCTTT
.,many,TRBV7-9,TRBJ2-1,CASSPTSGGYNEQFF,TGTGCCAGCAGCCCCACCTCTGGGGGCTACAATGAGCAGTTCTTC
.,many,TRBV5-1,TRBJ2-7,CATGQYSLF,TGCGCCACCGGACAGTACTCCCTCTTC
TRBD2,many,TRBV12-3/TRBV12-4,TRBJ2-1,CASSLGSGRGGNEQFF,TGTGCCAGCAGTTTAGGCAGCGGGCGGGGGGGCAATGAGCAGTTCTTC
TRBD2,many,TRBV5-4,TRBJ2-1,CASRKGTSGASEQFF,TGTGCCAGCAGAAAGGGGACTAGCGGAGCCAGCGAGCAGTTCTTC
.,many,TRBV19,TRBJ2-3,CASSKGRGPDTQYF,TGTGCCAGTAGTAAGGGAAGGGGACCAGATACGCAGTATTTT
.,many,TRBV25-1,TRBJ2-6,CASSEWEPSGANVLTF,TGTGCCAGCAGTGAATGGGAACCCTCTGGGGCCAACGTCCTGACTTTC
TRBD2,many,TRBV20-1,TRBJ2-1,CSANTLAGDYNEQFF,TGCAGTGCTAACACTCTAGCGGGAGACTACAATGAGCAGTTCTTC
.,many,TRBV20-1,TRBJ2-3,CSGGPRGDTQYF,TGCAGTGGGGGACCCAGGGGAGATACGCAGTATTTT
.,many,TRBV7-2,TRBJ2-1,CASSFSRVPNNEQFF,TGTGCCAGCAGCTTTTCGAGGGTACCTAACAATGAGCAGTTCTTC
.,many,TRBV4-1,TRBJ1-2,CASSQADIGLRGNYGYTF,TGCGCCAGCAGCCAAGCGGATATAGGACTGCGCGGTAACTATGGCTACACCTTC
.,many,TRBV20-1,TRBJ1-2,CSASELAGYTF,TGCAGTGCTAGTGAGTTGGCGGGCTACACCTTC
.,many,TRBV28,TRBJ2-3,CASTTPAAGTDTQYF,TGTGCCAGCACCACCCCAGCTGCCGGGACAGATACGCAGTATTTT
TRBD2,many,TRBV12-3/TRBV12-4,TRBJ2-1,CASSPPGTSGRSSYNEQFF,TGTGCCAGCAGTCCCCCCGGGACTAGCGGAAGAAGCTCCTACAATGAGCAGTTCTTC
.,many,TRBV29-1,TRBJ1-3,CSVQAGASSGNTIYF,TGCAGCGTTCAGGCGGGGGCATCCTCTGGAAACACCATATATTTT